Below are 3 T cell receptor beta chains sequenced from a single sample in a study of OX40 agonist ivuxolimab in advanced cancers. Sequencing used immunoSEQ multiplex PCR; TCRdb keeps in-frame clones, though not all of them. The data show roughly 70,000 clones, roughly four fifths seen once. The starting material was CD4+ or CD8+ T cells sorted from blood, obtained in a trial of the OX40 agonist ivuxolimab. These receptors all stem from an adult with an advanced solid tumor such as melanoma, head and neck, liver or kidney cancer.

The genes are TRBV7-6 and TRBJ2-2, with 9 bases lining up with TRBD2. The CDR3 sequence is 18 residues long. Germline V gives CDR1 SGHVS, CDR2 FNYEAQ. V shed 5 bases and J 4 bases; nucleotides not matched to a gene: 14. This chain's CDR3 is CASSPRGGGAGGTGELFF. The CDR3 DNA is TGTGCCAGCAGCCCCCGCGGCGGGGGGGCTGGCGGCACCGGGGAGCTGTTTTTT. The variable domain in full, with the rest retrieved from reference TRBV7-6 and TRBJ2-2, is GAGVSQSPRYKVTKRGQDVALRCDPISGHVSLYWYRQALGQGPEFLTYFNYEAQQDKSGLPNDRFSAERPEGSISTLTIQRTEQRDSAMYRCASSPRGGGAGGTGELFFGEGSRLTVL.

This chain connects TRBV4-3 to TRBJ2-1; D is unresolved. The CDR3 totals 14 residues. V shed 3 bases and J shed 6 bases, with 12 bases lying between them. Germline lookup yields CDR1 LGHNA and CDR2 YSLEER. As DNA, the CDR3 is TGCGCCAGCAGCCACTACCCCCATAGCAATGAGCAGTTCTTC. This encodes CASSHYPHSNEQFF.

CDR3 loop: CASSQYQGDYNSPLHF. In DNA form, the CDR3 reads TGTGCCAGCAGCCAATACCAGGGGGATTATAATTCACCCCTCCACTTT. This chain links TRBV16 with TRBJ1-6, with 7 bases that match TRBD1. The CDR3 extends over 16 amino acids. J lost 4 bases, V lost 1 base, and 4 bases had no gene match. CDR1 is KGHSY and CDR2 is FQNENV in the germline V gene.